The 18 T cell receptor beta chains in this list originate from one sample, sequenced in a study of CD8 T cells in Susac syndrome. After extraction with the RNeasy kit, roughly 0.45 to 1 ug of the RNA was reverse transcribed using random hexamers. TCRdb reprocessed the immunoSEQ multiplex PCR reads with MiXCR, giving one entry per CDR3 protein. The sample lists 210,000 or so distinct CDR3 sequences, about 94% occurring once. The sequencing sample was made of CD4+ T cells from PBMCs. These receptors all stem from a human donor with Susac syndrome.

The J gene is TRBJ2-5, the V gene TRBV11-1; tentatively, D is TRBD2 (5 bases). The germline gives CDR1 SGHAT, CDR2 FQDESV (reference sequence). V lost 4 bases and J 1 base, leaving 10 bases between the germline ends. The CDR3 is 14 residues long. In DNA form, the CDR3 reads TGTGCCAGCAGCTCGGGAAGCGGCCAAGAGACCCAGTACTTC. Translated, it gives CASSSGSGQETQYF.

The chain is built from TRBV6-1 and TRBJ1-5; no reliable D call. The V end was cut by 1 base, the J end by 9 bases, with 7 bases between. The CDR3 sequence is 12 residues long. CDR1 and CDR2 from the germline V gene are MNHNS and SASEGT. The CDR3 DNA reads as TGTGCCAGCAGTGAAGGGCCCGGGCCCCAGCATTTT. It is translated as CASSEGPGPQHF.

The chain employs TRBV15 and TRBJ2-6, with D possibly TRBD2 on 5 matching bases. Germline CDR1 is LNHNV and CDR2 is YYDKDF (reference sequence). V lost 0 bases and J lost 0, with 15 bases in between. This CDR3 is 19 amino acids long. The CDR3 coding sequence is TGTGCCACCAGCAGAGAAATAGAGGGTACAACCTCTGGGGCCAACGTCCTGACTTTC. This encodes CATSREIEGTTSGANVLTF. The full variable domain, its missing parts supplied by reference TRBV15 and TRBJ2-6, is DAMVIQNPRYQVTQFGKPVTLSCSQTLNHNVMYWYQQKSSQAPKLLFHYYDKDFNNEADTPDNFQSRRPNTSFCFLDIRSPGLGDTAMYLCATSREIEGTTSGANVLTFGAGSRLTVL.

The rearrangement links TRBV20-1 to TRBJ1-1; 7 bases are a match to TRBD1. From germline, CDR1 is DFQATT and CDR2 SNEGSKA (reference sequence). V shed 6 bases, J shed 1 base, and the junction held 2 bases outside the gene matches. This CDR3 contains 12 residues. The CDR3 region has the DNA TGCAGTGCGGACAGGACGAACACTGAAGCTTTCTTT. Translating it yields CSADRTNTEAFF.

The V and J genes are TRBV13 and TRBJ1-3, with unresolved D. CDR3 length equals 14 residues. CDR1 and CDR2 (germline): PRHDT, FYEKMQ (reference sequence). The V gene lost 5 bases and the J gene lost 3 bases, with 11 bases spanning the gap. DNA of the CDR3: TGTGCCAGCAGCCAACCGGGGTTTGGAAACACCATATATTTT. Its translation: CASSQPGFGNTIYF.

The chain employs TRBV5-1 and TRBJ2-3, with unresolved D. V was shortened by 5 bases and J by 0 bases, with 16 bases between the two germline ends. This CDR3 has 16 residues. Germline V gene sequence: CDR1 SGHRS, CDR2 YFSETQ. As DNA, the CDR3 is TGCGCCAGCAGTCGGGTAGCAGATTCTAGCACAGATACGCAGTATTTT. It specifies CASSRVADSSTDTQYF.

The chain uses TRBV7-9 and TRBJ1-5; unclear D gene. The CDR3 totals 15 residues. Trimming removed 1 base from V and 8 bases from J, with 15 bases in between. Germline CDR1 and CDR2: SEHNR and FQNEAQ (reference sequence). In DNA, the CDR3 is TGTGCCAGCAGCTTAGGGAGTTCAGAGGGCGAGCCCCAGCATTTT. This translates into CASSLGSSEGEPQHF. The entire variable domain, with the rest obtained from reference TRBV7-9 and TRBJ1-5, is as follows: DTGVSQNPRHKITKRGQNVTFRCDPISEHNRLYWYRQTLGQGPEFLTYFQNEAQLEKSRLLSDRFSAERPKGSFSTLEIQRTEQGDSAMYLCASSLGSSEGEPQHFGDGTRLSIL.

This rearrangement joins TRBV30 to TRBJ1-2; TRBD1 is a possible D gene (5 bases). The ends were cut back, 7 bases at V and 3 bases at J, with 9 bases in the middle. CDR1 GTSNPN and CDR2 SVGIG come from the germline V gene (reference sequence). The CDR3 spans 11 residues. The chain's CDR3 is CAFPGDYGYTF. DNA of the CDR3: TGTGCCTTCCCGGGGGACTATGGCTACACCTTC.

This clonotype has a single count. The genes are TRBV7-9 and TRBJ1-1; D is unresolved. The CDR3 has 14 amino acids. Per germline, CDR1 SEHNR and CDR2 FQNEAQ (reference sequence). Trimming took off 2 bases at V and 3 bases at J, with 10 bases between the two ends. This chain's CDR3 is CASSLLGDHTEAFF. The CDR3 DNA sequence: TGTGCCAGCAGCTTACTGGGTGATCACACTGAAGCTTTCTTT.

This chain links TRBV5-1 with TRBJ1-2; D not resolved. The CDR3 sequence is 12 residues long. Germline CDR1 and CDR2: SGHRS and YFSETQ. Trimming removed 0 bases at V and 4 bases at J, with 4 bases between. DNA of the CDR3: TGCGCCAGCAGCTTGGACCCCTATGGCTACACCTTC. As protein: CASSLDPYGYTF.

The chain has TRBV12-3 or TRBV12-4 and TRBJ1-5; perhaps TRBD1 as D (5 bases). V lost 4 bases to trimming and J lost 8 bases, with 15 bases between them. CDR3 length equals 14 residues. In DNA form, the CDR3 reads TGTGCCAGCAGTTCCCGGGCCGGGGGGGAGCCCCAGCATTTT. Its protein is CASSSRAGGEPQHF.

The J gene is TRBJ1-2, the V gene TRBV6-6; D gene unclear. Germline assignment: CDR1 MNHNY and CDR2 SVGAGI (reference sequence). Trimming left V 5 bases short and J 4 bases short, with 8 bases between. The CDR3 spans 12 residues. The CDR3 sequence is CASSQHPYGYTF. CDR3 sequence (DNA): TGTGCCAGCAGTCAACACCCCTATGGCTACACCTTC.

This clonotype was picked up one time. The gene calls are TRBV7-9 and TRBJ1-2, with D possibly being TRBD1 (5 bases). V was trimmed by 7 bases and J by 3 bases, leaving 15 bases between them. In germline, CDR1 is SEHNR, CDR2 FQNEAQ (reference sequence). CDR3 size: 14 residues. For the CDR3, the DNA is TGTGCCAGCACCGATTGGGGACTCGACTATGGCTACACCTTC. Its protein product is CASTDWGLDYGYTF.

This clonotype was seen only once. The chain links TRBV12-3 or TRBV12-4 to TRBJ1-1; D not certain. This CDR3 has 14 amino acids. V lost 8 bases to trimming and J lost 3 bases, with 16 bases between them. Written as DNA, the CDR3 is TGTGCCAGCCGCTGGTCCTGGGCGGACACTGAAGCTTTCTTT. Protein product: CASRWSWADTEAFF.

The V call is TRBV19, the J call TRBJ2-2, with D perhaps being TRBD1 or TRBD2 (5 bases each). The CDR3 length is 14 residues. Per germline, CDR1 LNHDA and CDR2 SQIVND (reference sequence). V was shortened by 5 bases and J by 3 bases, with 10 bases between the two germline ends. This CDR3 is CASSFLGDTGELFF. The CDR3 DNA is TGTGCCAGTAGTTTTCTGGGGGACACCGGGGAGCTGTTTTTT.

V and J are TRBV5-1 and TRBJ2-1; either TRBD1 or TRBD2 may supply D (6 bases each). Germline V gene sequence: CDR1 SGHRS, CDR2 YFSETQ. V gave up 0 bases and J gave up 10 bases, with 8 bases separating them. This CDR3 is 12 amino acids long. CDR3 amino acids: CASSLAGAEQFF. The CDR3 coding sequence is TGCGCCAGCAGCTTGGCGGGGGCAGAGCAGTTCTTC.

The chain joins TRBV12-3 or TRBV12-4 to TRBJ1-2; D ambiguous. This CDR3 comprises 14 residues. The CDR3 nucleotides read TGTACCCGCGGGGAACGGCCCCAAACCTATGGCTACACCTTC. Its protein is CTRGERPQTYGYTF.

CDR3 loop: CATGLGQINQPQHF. CDR3 sequence (DNA): TGTGCCACCGGGCTCGGACAAATCAATCAGCCCCAGCATTTT. J is TRBJ1-5 and V is TRBV7-2, with D perhaps matching TRBD1 (5 bases). The CDR3 runs to 14 residues. V was trimmed by 10 bases and J by 3 bases, leaving 16 bases between them. Germline CDR1 is SGHTA and CDR2 is FQGNSA.